This T cell receptor (beta chain) was retrieved from a study of shared clonotypes between healthy human individuals. The authors ran the assay at deep level. Researchers divided each subset's genomic DNA evenly across several immunoSEQ plates. Unsorted PBMC samples were amplified in replicate PCRs containing around 300 ng DNA, about 28,000 T cell genomes. Ten immunoSEQ deep assay plates were used to sequence the DNA of unsorted PBMCs. The data were produced by immunoSEQ multiplex PCR, yet TCRdb's version contains in-frame clones alone and is incomplete. The sample yields 470,000 or so clones, over 70% seen once. This CDR3 is 14 amino acids long. Trimming cost V 6 bases and J 5 bases; bases outside gene matches: 6. Germline V gives CDR1 SGHTA, CDR2 FQGTGA.

V usage is TRBV7-3 and J usage is TRBJ2-1; 8 nucleotides match TRBD2. Material for sequencing was PBMCs. The sequence came from a middle-aged woman in good health. Some clones in this sample may be carry-over from other donors' samples. The CDR3 bases are TGTGCCAGCAGTCTGAGCGGGAGAAACAATGAGCAGTTCTTC. Translated, it gives CASSLSGRNNEQFF. The whole variable domain, filled in from reference TRBV7-3 and TRBJ2-1, reads GAGVSQTPSNKVTEKGKYVELRCDPISGHTALYWYRQSLGQGPEFLIYFQGTGAADDSGLPNDRFFAVRPEGSVSTLKIQRTERGDSAVYLCASSLSGRNNEQFFGPGTRLTVL.